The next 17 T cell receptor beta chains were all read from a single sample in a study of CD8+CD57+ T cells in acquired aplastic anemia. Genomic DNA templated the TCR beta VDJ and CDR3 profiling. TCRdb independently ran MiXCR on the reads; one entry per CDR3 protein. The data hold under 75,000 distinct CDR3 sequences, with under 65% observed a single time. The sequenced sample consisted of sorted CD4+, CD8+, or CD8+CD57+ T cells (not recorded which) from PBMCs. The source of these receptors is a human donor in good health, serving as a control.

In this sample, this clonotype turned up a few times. The CDR3 nucleotides are TGTGCCACCAGTGATGCGGCAGGGTCGAACGCCAAAAACATTCAGTACTTC. This translates into CATSDAAGSNAKNIQYF. The chain combines TRBV24-1 with TRBJ2-4; maybe TRBD1 (5 bases). The CDR3 runs 17 residues. V lost 3 bases, J lost 1 base, and 15 bases lay in between. Germline CDR1 reads KGHDR; CDR2 reads SFDVKD.

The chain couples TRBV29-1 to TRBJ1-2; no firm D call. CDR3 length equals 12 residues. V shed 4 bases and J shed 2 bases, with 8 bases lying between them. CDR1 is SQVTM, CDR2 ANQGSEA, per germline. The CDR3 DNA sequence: TGCAGCGTTGTTGAGAGAAACTATGGCTACACCTTC. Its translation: CSVVERNYGYTF.

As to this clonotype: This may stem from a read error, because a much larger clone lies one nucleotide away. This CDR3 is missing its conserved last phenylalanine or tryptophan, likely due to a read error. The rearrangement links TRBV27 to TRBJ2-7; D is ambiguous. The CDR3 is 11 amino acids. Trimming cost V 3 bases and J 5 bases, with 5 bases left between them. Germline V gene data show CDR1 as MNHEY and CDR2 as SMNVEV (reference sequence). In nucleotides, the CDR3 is TGTGCCAGCAGTTTTAGAGACGAGCAGTACCTC. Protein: CASSFRDEQYL.

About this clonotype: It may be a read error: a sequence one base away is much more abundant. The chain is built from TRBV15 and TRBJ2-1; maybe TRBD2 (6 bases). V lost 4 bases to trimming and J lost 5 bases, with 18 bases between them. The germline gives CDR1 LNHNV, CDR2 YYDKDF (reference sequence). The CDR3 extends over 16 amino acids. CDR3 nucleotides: TGTGCCACCAGCACGAGGGAGGCTAGCCCCCACAATGAGCAGTTCTTC. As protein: CATSTREASPHNEQFF.

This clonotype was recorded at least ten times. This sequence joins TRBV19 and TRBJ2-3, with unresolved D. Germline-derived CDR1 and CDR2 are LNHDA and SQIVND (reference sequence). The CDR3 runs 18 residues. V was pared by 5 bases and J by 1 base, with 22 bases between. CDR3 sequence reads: CASSLNPRSYLGTDTQYF. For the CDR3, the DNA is TGTGCCAGTAGTCTAAACCCTCGATCCTACCTTGGCACAGATACGCAGTATTTT.

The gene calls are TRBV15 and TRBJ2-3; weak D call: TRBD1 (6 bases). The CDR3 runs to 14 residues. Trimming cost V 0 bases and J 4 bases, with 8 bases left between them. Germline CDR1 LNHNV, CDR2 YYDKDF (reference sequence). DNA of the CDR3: TGTGCCACCAGCAGAGATAGGGGGTCAGATACGCAGTATTTT. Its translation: CATSRDRGSDTQYF.

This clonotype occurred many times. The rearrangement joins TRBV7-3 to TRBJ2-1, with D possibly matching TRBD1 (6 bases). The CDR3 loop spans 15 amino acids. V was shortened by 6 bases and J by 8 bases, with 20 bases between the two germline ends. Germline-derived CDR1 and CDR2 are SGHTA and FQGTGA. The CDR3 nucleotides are TGTGCCAGCAGGGCGAACGGACAGTTGATCCATGAGCAGTTCTTC. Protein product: CASRANGQLIHEQFF.

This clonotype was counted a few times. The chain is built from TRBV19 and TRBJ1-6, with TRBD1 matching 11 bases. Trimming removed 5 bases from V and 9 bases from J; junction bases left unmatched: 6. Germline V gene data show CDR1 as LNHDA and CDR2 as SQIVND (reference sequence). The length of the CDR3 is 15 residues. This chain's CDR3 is CASSAGQGVGSPLHF. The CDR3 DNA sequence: TGTGCCAGTAGTGCGGGACAGGGGGTCGGTTCACCCCTCCACTTT.

The CDR3 coding sequence is TGCAGTGCTAGAGATTTCGACACCGGGGAGCTGTTTTTT. This gives the protein CSARDFDTGELFF. The chain couples TRBV20-1 to TRBJ2-2; no clear D gene. The CDR3 is 13 residues long. Germline V gives CDR1 DFQATT, CDR2 SNEGSKA (reference sequence). V lost 0 bases, J lost 3 bases, and 5 bases lay in between.

The CDR3 DNA reads TGTGCCAGCAGTACCGACAGAGCCAATTCACCCCTCCACTTT. Amino acids: CASSTDRANSPLHF. This chain links TRBV2 with TRBJ1-6, with D possibly matching TRBD1 (5 bases). The CDR3 has 14 amino acids. CDR1 and CDR2 from the germline V gene are SNHLY and FYNNEI. V lost 5 bases to trimming and J lost 7 bases, with 12 bases between them.

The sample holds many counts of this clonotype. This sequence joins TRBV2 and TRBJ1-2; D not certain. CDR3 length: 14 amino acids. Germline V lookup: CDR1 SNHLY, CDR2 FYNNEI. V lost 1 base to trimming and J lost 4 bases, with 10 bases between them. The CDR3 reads CASSEGPFGYGYTF. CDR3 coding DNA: TGTGCCAGCAGTGAAGGGCCGTTTGGCTATGGCTACACCTTC. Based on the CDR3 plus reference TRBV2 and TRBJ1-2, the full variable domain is EPEVTQTPSHQVTQMGQEVILRCVPISNHLYFYWYRQILGQKVEFLVSFYNNEISEKSEIFDDQFSVERPDGSNFTLKIRSTKLEDSAMYFCASSEGPFGYGYTFGSGTRLTVV.

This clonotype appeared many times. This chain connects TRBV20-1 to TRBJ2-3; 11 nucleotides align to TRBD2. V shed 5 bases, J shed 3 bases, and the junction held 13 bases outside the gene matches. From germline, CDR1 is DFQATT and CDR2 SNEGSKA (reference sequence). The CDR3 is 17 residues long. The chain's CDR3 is CSAPPGLADDYTDTQYF. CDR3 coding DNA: TGCAGTGCTCCCCCGGGACTAGCGGACGATTATACAGATACGCAGTATTTT.

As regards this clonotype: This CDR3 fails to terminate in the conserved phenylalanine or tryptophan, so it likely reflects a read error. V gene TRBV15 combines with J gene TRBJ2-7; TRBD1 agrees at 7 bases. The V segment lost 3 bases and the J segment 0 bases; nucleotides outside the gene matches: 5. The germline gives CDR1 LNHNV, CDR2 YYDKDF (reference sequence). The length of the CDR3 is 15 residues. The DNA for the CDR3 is TGTGCCACCAGCAGTGGGGCAGGGGGCTCCTACGAGCAGTACCTC. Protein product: CATSSGAGGSYEQYL.

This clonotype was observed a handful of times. The CDR3 reads CASSPTRARGTGNTEAFF. The CDR3 DNA reads TGTGCCAGCAGTCCGACTAGAGCCCGTGGGACAGGGAACACTGAAGCTTTCTTT. The chain is built from TRBV2 and TRBJ1-1; 8 bases match TRBD1. V was clipped by 5 bases and J by 1 base; unmatched bases: 15. The CDR3 runs to 18 residues. Germline CDR1 is SNHLY and CDR2 is FYNNEI.

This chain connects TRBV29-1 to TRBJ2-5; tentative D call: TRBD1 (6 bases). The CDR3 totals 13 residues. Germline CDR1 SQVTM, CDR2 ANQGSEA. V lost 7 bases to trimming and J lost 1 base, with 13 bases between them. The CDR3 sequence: CSAITTGQETQYF. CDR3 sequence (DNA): TGCAGCGCCATCACGACAGGCCAAGAGACCCAGTACTTC.

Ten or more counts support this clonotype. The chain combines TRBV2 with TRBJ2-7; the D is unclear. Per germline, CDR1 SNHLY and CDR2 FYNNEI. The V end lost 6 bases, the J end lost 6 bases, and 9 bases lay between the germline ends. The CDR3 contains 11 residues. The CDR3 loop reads CASRGLREQYF. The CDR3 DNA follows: TGTGCCAGCAGAGGGCTACGCGAGCAGTACTTC. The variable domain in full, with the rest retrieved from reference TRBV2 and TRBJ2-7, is EPEVTQTPSHQVTQMGQEVILRCVPISNHLYFYWYRQILGQKVEFLVSFYNNEISEKSEIFDDQFSVERPDGSNFTLKIRSTKLEDSAMYFCASRGLREQYFGPGTRLTVT.

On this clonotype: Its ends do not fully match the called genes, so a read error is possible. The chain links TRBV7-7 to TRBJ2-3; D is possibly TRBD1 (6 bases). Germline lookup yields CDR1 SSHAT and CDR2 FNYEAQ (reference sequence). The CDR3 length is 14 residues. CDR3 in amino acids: CASSLTGKADTQYF. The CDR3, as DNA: TGTGCTAGCAGCTTAACAGGGAAGGCAGATACGCAGTATTTT.